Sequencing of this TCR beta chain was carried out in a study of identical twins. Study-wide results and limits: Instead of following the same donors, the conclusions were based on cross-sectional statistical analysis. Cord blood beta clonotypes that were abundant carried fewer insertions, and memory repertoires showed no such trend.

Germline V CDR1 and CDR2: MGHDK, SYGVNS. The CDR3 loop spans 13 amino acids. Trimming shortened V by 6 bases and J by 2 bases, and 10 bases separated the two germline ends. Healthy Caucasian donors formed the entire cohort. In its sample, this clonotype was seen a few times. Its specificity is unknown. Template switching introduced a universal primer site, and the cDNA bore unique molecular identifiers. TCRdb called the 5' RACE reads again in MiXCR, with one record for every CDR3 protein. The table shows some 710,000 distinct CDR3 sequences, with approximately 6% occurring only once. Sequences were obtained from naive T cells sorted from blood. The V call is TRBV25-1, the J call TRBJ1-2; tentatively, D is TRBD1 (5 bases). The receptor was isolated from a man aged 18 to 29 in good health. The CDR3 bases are TGTGCCAGCAGCCGGGACTTCAACTATGGCTACACCTTC. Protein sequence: CASSRDFNYGYTF.